Presented here are 13 T cell receptor beta chains from one specimen sequenced in a study of patients and donors after allogeneic stem cell transplantation. In TCRdb, the RT-PCR reads were re-called with MiXCR into one record per CDR3 protein. Counted here are about 230,000 distinct CDR3 sequences, 12% to 15% occurring once; the ten biggest clones make up 9.5% to 13%. Input material: blood, either unsorted or a sorted T cell fraction (not recorded which). The source of these receptors is a human donor who was either an allogeneic HSCT recipient or a stem cell or donor lymphocyte infusion donor (not recorded which). It is not recorded whose cells these are; they may come from a transplant donor.

This chain joins TRBV20-1 and TRBJ2-1; D tentatively fits TRBD1 or TRBD2 (5 bases each). Trimming took off 3 bases at V and 0 bases at J, with 15 bases between the two ends. CDR1 is DFQATT and CDR2 is SNEGSKA in the germline V gene (reference sequence). The CDR3 consists of 16 residues. CDR3: CSARGARGSSYNEQFF. Here the CDR3 DNA reads TGCAGTGCTAGGGGAGCGAGGGGTAGCTCCTACAATGAGCAGTTCTTC.

This clonotype was observed at least ten times. The gene calls are TRBV4-3 and TRBJ2-4; 12 bases match TRBD2. The CDR3 totals 20 residues. Germline V gene sequence: CDR1 LGHNA, CDR2 YSLEER. Trimming took 0 bases from V and 1 from J; bases not matched to a gene: 10. CDR3 region: CASSQEASGGVRAAKNIQYF. CDR3 nucleotide sequence: TGCGCCAGCAGCCAAGAGGCTAGCGGGGGGGTTAGGGCGGCCAAAAACATTCAGTACTTC.

This clonotype was seen more than once but under ten times. The gene calls are TRBV6-2 or TRBV6-3 and TRBJ1-2; D is possibly TRBD1 (5 bases). CDR3 length: 14 amino acids. Germline V lookup: CDR1 MNHEY, CDR2 SVGEGT. The ends were cut back, 8 bases at V and 6 bases at J, with 19 bases in the middle. CDR3 DNA: TGTGCCAGCGCTACCTCCCGGACACCTAATGGCTACACCTTC. This encodes CASATSRTPNGYTF.

The gene calls are TRBV10-3 and TRBJ1-3; tentatively, D is TRBD1 (5 bases). The ends were cut back, 8 bases at V and 4 bases at J, with 12 bases in the middle. CDR1 and CDR2 (germline): ENHRY, SYGVKD. CDR3 size: 13 residues. In nucleotides, the CDR3 is TGTGCCATCCAGTTGACAGTCGGAAACACCATATATTTT. Encoded protein: CAIQLTVGNTIYF.

The sample holds a few counts of this clonotype. A much bigger clone sits one base away, suggesting this may be a read error. The J gene is TRBJ1-1, the V gene TRBV20-1; no reliable D call. Germline CDR1 and CDR2: DFQATT and SNEGSKA (reference sequence). CDR3 length: 11 residues. CDR3 sequence reads: CSARGGPEAVF. The CDR3 DNA sequence: TGCAGTGCTAGAGGAGGGCCTGAAGCTGTCTTT.

This clonotype was observed many times. The V call is TRBV2, the J call TRBJ1-4, with D possibly being TRBD1 (6 bases). V lost 7 bases to trimming and J lost 0 bases, with 12 bases between them. Germline V gene data show CDR1 as SNHLY and CDR2 as FYNNEI. The CDR3 sequence is 15 residues long. The CDR3 sequence is CASKRGDATNEKLFF. CDR3 DNA sequence: TGTGCCAGCAAGAGGGGGGATGCAACTAATGAAAAACTGTTTTTT.

This clonotype was found a few times. This chain links TRBV3-1 with TRBJ2-3; TRBD2 aligns across 11 bases. The CDR3 runs to 17 residues. The V segment lost 3 bases and the J segment 1 base; nucleotides outside the gene matches: 6. Looked up from germline, CDR1 is LGHDT and CDR2 is YNNKEL (reference sequence). The CDR3 DNA reads TGTGCCAGCAGCCACACTAGCGGGAGTGAGGGCACAGATACGCAGTATTTT. Protein: CASSHTSGSEGTDTQYF.

This chain links TRBV25-1 with TRBJ2-3; 7 bases match TRBD1. The CDR3 covers 15 residues. Germline V gives CDR1 MGHDK, CDR2 SYGVNS. V shed 7 bases, J shed 0 bases, and the junction held 7 bases outside the gene matches. Written as DNA, the CDR3 is TGTGCCAGCAAAAACAGGGGCCTTAGCACAGATACGCAGTATTTT. Protein sequence: CASKNRGLSTDTQYF. Looking up the rest from reference TRBV25-1 and TRBJ2-3 gives the full variable domain: EADIYQTPRYLVIGTGKKITLECSQTMGHDKMYWYQQDPGMELHLIHYSYGVNSTEKGDLSSESTVSRIRTEHFPLTLESARPSHTSQYLCASKNRGLSTDTQYFGPGTRLTVL.

This clonotype was found a few times. The chain uses TRBV18 and TRBJ2-7; 9 bases agree with TRBD1. The germline V gene encodes CDR1 KGHSH and CDR2 LQKENI. There are 14 residues in the CDR3. The V gene end was trimmed by 4 bases and the J gene end by 5 bases; junction bases not matched to a gene: 6. The CDR3 bases are TGTGCCAGCTCACAAACGGGACAGGGTAACGAGCAGTACTTC. This gives the protein CASSQTGQGNEQYF.

V and J are TRBV6-5 and TRBJ1-2; 8 bases map to TRBD1. The CDR3 is made up of 13 amino acids. Per germline, CDR1 MNHEY and CDR2 SVGAGI. V lost 4 bases and J lost 5; bases outside the gene matches: 3. This CDR3 is CASSSGGPYGYTF. The CDR3 DNA reads as TGTGCCAGCAGTTCAGGGGGCCCATATGGCTACACCTTC.

This sequence joins TRBV4-1 and TRBJ2-7, with 7 bases aligning to TRBD2. With 2 bases clipped from V and 0 bases from J, the junction kept 4 bases outside the gene matches. Per germline, CDR1 MGHRA and CDR2 YSYEKL. This CDR3 is 15 amino acids long. CDR3 loop: CASSQLAGDSYEQYF. CDR3 in DNA: TGCGCCAGCAGCCAATTGGCGGGGGACTCCTACGAGCAGTACTTC.

This clonotype was counted a few times. CDR3 nucleotide sequence: TGTGCCAGCAGCTTAGGCCAGGGACAGGGTTTCGAGCAGTACTTC. Translation gives CASSLGQGQGFEQYF. The V call is TRBV7-2, the J call TRBJ2-7; TRBD1 matches 9 bases. The CDR3 loop spans 15 amino acids. The germline gives CDR1 SGHTA, CDR2 FQGNSA. Unmatched junction bases numbered 7, after V lost 1 base and J lost 6 bases.

This clonotype is termed medium-sized. This chain joins TRBV9 and TRBJ2-1; 7 bases are shared with TRBD2. Trimming removed 0 bases from V and 2 bases from J; junction bases left unmatched: 8. The germline CDR1 and CDR2 sequences are SGDLS and YYNGEE. This CDR3 has 17 residues. The CDR3 loop is CASSVGSETSPYNEQFF. Here the CDR3 DNA reads TGTGCCAGCAGCGTAGGATCAGAGACTAGCCCCTACAATGAGCAGTTCTTC.